Presented here are 29 T cell receptor beta chains from one specimen sequenced in a study of CD8 T cells in ankylosing spondylitis. TCRdb reprocessed the 5' RACE reads via MiXCR and lists one record per CDR3 protein. The sample holds about 340,000 distinct CDR3 sequences, approximately 22% seen once. Sequenced: blood, either unsorted or a sorted T cell fraction (not recorded which). Source of these receptors: a male donor with ankylosing spondylitis or in good health (not recorded which).

The V gene is TRBV28, the J gene TRBJ1-1; unclear D gene. The length of the CDR3 is 13 residues. Germline V gene data show CDR1 as MDHEN and CDR2 as SYDVKM. V was trimmed by 6 bases and J by 5 bases, leaving 13 bases between them. CDR3 DNA sequence: TGTGCCAGCAGGAATACGTTGCGGACTGAAGCTTTCTTT. Its translation is CASRNTLRTEAFF.

This clonotype occurred a few times. J is TRBJ2-3 and V is TRBV5-4; 7 bases agree with TRBD2. J gave up 6 bases and V 0 bases, and 7 bases lay outside the gene matches. There are 15 residues in the CDR3. In germline, CDR1 is SGHNT, CDR2 YYREEE (reference sequence). The CDR3 sequence is CASSLAGGGGDTQYF. The CDR3 region has the DNA TGTGCCAGCAGCTTGGCTGGGGGGGGAGGGGATACGCAGTATTTT.

The J gene is TRBJ2-3, the V gene TRBV12-3 or TRBV12-4, with 11 positions matching TRBD2. The length of the CDR3 is 16 residues. The junction had 8 bases not matched to a gene; V was cut back by 5 bases and J by 4 bases. CDR3 sequence: CASSLPSGGTPDTQYF. CDR3 nucleotides: TGTGCCAGCAGTCTTCCTAGCGGGGGGACGCCAGATACGCAGTATTTT.

V gene TRBV5-6 combines with J gene TRBJ2-1; 12 positions agree with TRBD1. J lost 11 bases, V lost 5 bases, and 8 bases had no gene match. This CDR3 is built from 14 residues. CDR1 is SGHDT, CDR2 YYEEEE, per germline. The CDR3 DNA is TGTGCCAGCAGTTCAGGGACAGGGGGCGATCAGCAGTTCTTC. Protein product: CASSSGTGGDQQFF.

V and J are TRBV12-3 or TRBV12-4 and TRBJ2-3; possibly TRBD1 for D (6 bases). This CDR3 comprises 16 residues. Trimming shortened V by 5 bases and J by 2 bases, and 17 bases separated the two germline ends. The CDR3 loop reads CASSLSGHDYTDTQYF. CDR3 DNA sequence: TGTGCCAGCAGTCTCTCGGGACACGATTACACAGATACGCAGTATTTT.

This clonotype was observed a few times. The chain couples TRBV10-3 to TRBJ2-7, with a weak D call TRBD2 (7 bases). Germline V gives CDR1 ENHRY, CDR2 SYGVKD. The V gene lost 7 bases and the J gene lost 7 bases, with 14 bases spanning the gap. The CDR3 is 12 residues long. The CDR3 coding sequence is TGTGCCATCACCGAGGGGGGGTCTGAGCAGTACTTC. This gives the protein CAITEGGSEQYF.

This clonotype turned up a few times. The chain links TRBV29-1 to TRBJ2-7; D unclear. The germline gives CDR1 SQVTM, CDR2 ANQGSEA. V lost 6 bases and J 0 bases, leaving 12 bases between the germline ends. The CDR3 loop spans 13 amino acids. The CDR3 region has the DNA TGCAGCGTGGCCAGCAGCAGCTCCTACGAGCAGTACTTC. Protein: CSVASSSSYEQYF.

This clonotype was seen just once. CDR3 sequence reads: CASSLAGIQFGTEAFF. The CDR3 DNA is TGTGCCAGCAGCTTAGCAGGGATTCAGTTCGGCACTGAAGCTTTCTTT. The gene calls are TRBV7-9 and TRBJ1-1; D ambiguous. V was trimmed by 0 bases and J by 4 bases, leaving 15 bases between them. This CDR3 spans 16 amino acids. Germline V gene lookup returns CDR1 SEHNR and CDR2 FQNEAQ (reference sequence).

This clonotype was found a few times. V and J are TRBV7-9 and TRBJ2-3, with 7 bases lining up with TRBD1. The CDR3 length is 15 residues. CDR1 is SEHNR, CDR2 FQNEAQ, per germline (reference sequence). The V and J ends lost 6 bases and 0 bases, in that order; junction bases with no gene match: 6. The CDR3 reads CASSSPGQSTDTQYF. Here the CDR3 DNA reads TGTGCCAGCAGTTCACCGGGACAGAGCACAGATACGCAGTATTTT.

Details on this clonotype: The missing conserved phenylalanine or tryptophan at the end of this CDR3 makes a read error likely. The rearrangement uses TRBV20-1 and TRBJ2-7; D remains unclear. Trimming stripped 0 bases from V and 0 bases from J, with 12 bases between. The CDR3 runs to 15 residues. Germline CDR1 and CDR2: DFQATT and SNEGSKA (reference sequence). CDR3 sequence: CSARDIGKISYEQYS. CDR3 nucleotide sequence: TGCAGTGCTAGAGATATAGGGAAGATCTCCTACGAGCAGTACTCC.

This clonotype was seen a few times. The J gene is TRBJ2-5, the V gene TRBV27; 14 nucleotides align to TRBD2. Germline V lookup: CDR1 MNHEY, CDR2 SMNVEV (reference sequence). CDR3 length equals 17 residues. The V segment lost 5 bases and the J segment 5 bases; nucleotides outside the gene matches: 10. As DNA, the CDR3 is TGTGCCAGCAGTATCGCCCCAAGACTAGCGGGGGGGGAGACCCAGTACTTC. This translates into CASSIAPRLAGGETQYF.

A few counts support this clonotype. The J gene is TRBJ2-1, the V gene TRBV7-9; D remains ambiguous. With 3 bases removed from V and 7 bases from J, the gap between germline ends came to 13 bases. CDR3 length equals 14 residues. Germline V gene lookup returns CDR1 SEHNR and CDR2 FQNEAQ (reference sequence). CDR3 DNA: TGTGCCAGCAGCTTGGGCCCAGGATGGAATGAGCAGTTCTTC. Translated: CASSLGPGWNEQFF.

The rearrangement joins TRBV9 to TRBJ2-7; 10 positions match TRBD1. Trimming removed 3 bases from V and 2 bases from J; junction bases left unmatched: 8. Germline V gene sequence: CDR1 SGDLS, CDR2 YYNGEE. The length of the CDR3 is 16 residues. DNA of the CDR3: TGTGCCAGCAGCGGGGACGGGGGACAGGGGACCTACGAGCAGTACTTC. Translated, it gives CASSGDGGQGTYEQYF.

The chain employs TRBV20-1 and TRBJ2-7; D may be TRBD1 (6 bases). This CDR3 has 13 amino acids. V shed 3 bases and J shed 3 bases, with 12 bases lying between them. Germline V gene lookup returns CDR1 DFQATT and CDR2 SNEGSKA (reference sequence). CDR3 nucleotides: TGCAGTGCTAGTGGGACACCCCACTACGAGCAGTACTTC. It translates to CSASGTPHYEQYF.

The chain has TRBV28 and TRBJ2-1; unclear D gene. V lost 6 bases and J 5 bases, leaving 17 bases between the germline ends. This CDR3 region has 15 residues. The germline V gene encodes CDR1 MDHEN and CDR2 SYDVKM. The CDR3 sequence: CASSRAKEGHNEQFF. The CDR3 DNA is TGTGCCAGCAGCAGAGCAAAGGAAGGCCACAATGAGCAGTTCTTC.

This sequence joins TRBV11-2 and TRBJ2-3; D is unresolved. With 5 bases removed from V and 2 bases from J, the gap between germline ends came to 11 bases. Germline V gene lookup returns CDR1 SGHAT and CDR2 FQNNGV. The CDR3 runs 14 residues. The CDR3 protein is CASSPAIFTDTQYF. CDR3 nucleotides: TGTGCCAGCAGCCCCGCCATTTTCACAGATACGCAGTATTTT.

This clonotype has only a few counts. The chain couples TRBV7-8 to TRBJ2-1; 9 bases map to TRBD1. The germline gives CDR1 SGHVS, CDR2 FQNEAQ. The V and J ends lost 5 bases and 9 bases, in that order; junction bases with no gene match: 8. CDR3 size: 14 residues. The CDR3 coding sequence is TGTGCCAGCAGCCGAACAGGGGGCTACGGTGAGCAGTTCTTC. Its protein product is CASSRTGGYGEQFF.

The J gene is TRBJ2-5, the V gene TRBV7-9; TRBD2 matches 7 bases. Germline loops: CDR1 SEHNR, CDR2 FQNEAQ (reference sequence). With 4 bases clipped from V and 3 bases from J, the junction kept 8 bases outside the gene matches. The CDR3 spans 15 residues. The CDR3 protein is CASSSGTTAKETQYF. The CDR3 nucleotides are TGTGCCAGCAGCTCCGGGACTACGGCCAAAGAGACCCAGTACTTC.

This sequence joins TRBV7-2 and TRBJ2-5; D unclear. The CDR3 consists of 14 residues. V was clipped by 5 bases and J by 4 bases, with 14 bases between them. CDR1 and CDR2 from the germline V gene are SGHTA and FQGNSA. The CDR3 region is CASSRDDWPETQYF. CDR3 DNA: TGTGCCAGCAGCCGCGATGATTGGCCAGAGACCCAGTACTTC.

V gene TRBV27 combines with J gene TRBJ2-7; TRBD2 matches at 9 bases. The CDR3 extends over 14 amino acids. Looked up from germline, CDR1 is MNHEY and CDR2 is SMNVEV (reference sequence). Trimming removed 4 bases from V and 4 bases from J; junction bases left unmatched: 5. The CDR3 here is CASSSTAGGYEQYF. The CDR3 bases are TGTGCCAGCAGTTCTACAGCGGGGGGTTACGAGCAGTACTTC.

This chain connects TRBV29-1 to TRBJ2-3; the match to TRBD1 covers 10 bases. This CDR3 has 15 residues. The trim removed 6 bases at V and 3 bases at J, leaving 9 bases unmatched. Germline CDR1 and CDR2: SQVTM and ANQGSEA. The CDR3 DNA sequence: TGCAGCGTATACGGGACAGGGGACGGTACAGATACGCAGTATTTT. Its protein is CSVYGTGDGTDTQYF.

V and J are TRBV2 and TRBJ2-7, with 7 bases lining up with TRBD1. The trim removed 7 bases at V and 2 bases at J, leaving 8 bases unmatched. The CDR3 totals 14 residues. Per the germline V gene, CDR1 is SNHLY and CDR2 is FYNNEI. CDR3 nucleotide sequence: TGTGCCAGCATCCCGGACAGGCCGGCCTACGAGCAGTACTTC. It is translated as CASIPDRPAYEQYF.

The chain recombines TRBV7-9 with TRBJ2-3; perhaps TRBD2 as D (5 bases). Germline V gene lookup returns CDR1 SEHNR and CDR2 FQNEAQ (reference sequence). The CDR3 spans 16 residues. The V gene lost 1 base and the J gene lost 2 bases, with 13 bases spanning the gap. CDR3 bases: TGTGCCAGCAGCTTAGAATCTGCCGGGAACACAGATACGCAGTATTTT. Amino acids: CASSLESAGNTDTQYF. The full variable domain, rest sourced from reference TRBV7-9 and TRBJ2-3, is DTGVSQNPRHKITKRGQNVTFRCDPISEHNRLYWYRQTLGQGPEFLTYFQNEAQLEKSRLLSDRFSAERPKGSFSTLEIQRTEQGDSAMYLCASSLESAGNTDTQYFGPGTRLTVL.

V usage is TRBV9 and J usage is TRBJ2-1; no reliable D call. Germline CDR1 reads SGDLS; CDR2 reads YYNGEE. V was clipped by 3 bases and J by 0 bases, with 13 bases between them. CDR3 size: 16 residues. CDR3 residues: CASSASPESSYNEQFF. CDR3 in DNA: TGTGCCAGCAGCGCGTCGCCGGAGAGCTCCTACAATGAGCAGTTCTTC.

The genes are TRBV20-1 and TRBJ2-3; 12 bases are shared with TRBD2. V was clipped by 2 bases and J by 3 bases; unmatched bases: 6. Germline V gene lookup returns CDR1 DFQATT and CDR2 SNEGSKA (reference sequence). The CDR3 totals 16 residues. DNA for the CDR3: TGCAGTGCTAGAACCCTAGCGGGGGGGGCGACAGATACGCAGTATTTT. Encoded protein: CSARTLAGGATDTQYF.

This clonotype occurred a few times. J is TRBJ2-7 and V is TRBV6-1; 7 bases fit TRBD2. CDR1 MNHNS and CDR2 SASEGT come from the germline V gene. The CDR3 extends over 15 amino acids. V was pared by 6 bases and J by 4 bases, with 12 bases of the junction left unmatched. The CDR3 DNA is TGTGCCAGCAGGCCGGGACTAAGGTCCCCATACGAGCAGTACTTC. This encodes CASRPGLRSPYEQYF.

The chain is built from TRBV4-2 and TRBJ2-3, with TRBD1 matching 7 bases. Unmatched junction bases numbered 7, after V lost 4 bases and J lost 0 bases. The CDR3 covers 16 residues. Germline CDR1 LGHNA, CDR2 YNFKEQ. CDR3 bases: TGTGCCAGCAGCCCCAGACAGGGTCTGAGCACAGATACGCAGTATTTT. It translates to CASSPRQGLSTDTQYF.

This clonotype was found a few times. The V gene is TRBV28, the J gene TRBJ2-7; possible D gene TRBD1, 6 bases. Germline CDR1 reads MDHEN; CDR2 reads SYDVKM. The CDR3 runs to 11 residues. Trimming stripped 6 bases from V and 7 bases from J, with 10 bases between. The CDR3 spells CASRGAREQYF. The CDR3, as DNA: TGTGCCAGCAGGGGGGCGAGAGAGCAGTACTTC.

In nucleotides, the CDR3 is TGTGCCACCAGCAGAGATCAGGGGACAGGGGGCGTAGAGACCCAGTACTTC. This sequence encodes CATSRDQGTGGVETQYF. The chain combines TRBV15 with TRBJ2-5, with 12 positions matching TRBD1. The CDR3 loop spans 17 amino acids. Per germline, CDR1 LNHNV and CDR2 YYDKDF (reference sequence). V lost 0 bases to trimming and J lost 4 bases; unmatched junction nucleotides: 6.